The 27 T cell receptor beta chains below were found in one sample sequenced in a study of blood T cell repertoires in COVID-19. Data came from immunoSEQ multiplex PCR; TCRdb stores just in-frame clones and leaves some out. The table includes about 160,000 clones, approximately 85% detected once. The sample taken for sequencing was peripheral blood. The receptors originated from a man aged 35-49 years with acute or convalescent COVID-19.

This clone came up a few times. The chain uses TRBV28 and TRBJ2-2, with D possibly being TRBD1 (6 bases). The CDR3 runs 17 residues. CDR1 and CDR2 from the germline V gene are MDHEN and SYDVKM. Trimming left V 2 bases short and J 5 bases short, with 18 bases between. The CDR3 spells CASSLGGYRALTGELFF. CDR3 bases: TGTGCCAGCAGTTTAGGGGGTTACAGGGCTTTGACCGGGGAGCTGTTTTTT.

The chain carries TRBV5-6 and TRBJ2-3, with 12 bases lining up with TRBD2. Germline lookup yields CDR1 SGHDT and CDR2 YYEEEE. The CDR3 sequence is 15 residues long. J was trimmed by 3 bases and V by 5 bases; bases with no gene match: 4. CDR3 sequence: CASRFLAGGTDTQYF. Written as DNA, the CDR3 is TGTGCCAGCAGATTTCTAGCGGGGGGGACAGATACGCAGTATTTT.

This chain joins TRBV9 and TRBJ2-2, with 7 bases aligning to TRBD1. Unmatched junction bases numbered 9, after V lost 1 base and J lost 3 bases. The CDR3 spans 17 residues. CDR1 is SGDLS, CDR2 YYNGEE, per germline. CDR3: CASSVTVGTDDTGELFF. CDR3 DNA: TGTGCCAGCAGCGTAACCGTCGGGACAGATGACACCGGGGAGCTGTTTTTT.

This clone was recorded once. This chain links TRBV18 with TRBJ1-1; 8 bases agree with TRBD1. V dropped 5 bases and J dropped 3; count of bases not matched to a gene: 8. The CDR3 is 15 residues long. Germline V lookup: CDR1 KGHSH, CDR2 LQKENI. In DNA form, the CDR3 reads TGTGCCAGCTCAGCGACGCAGGGGGCGGACACTGAAGCTTTCTTT. Amino acid sequence: CASSATQGADTEAFF.

The gene calls are TRBV2 and TRBJ2-6, with D maybe TRBD2 (5 bases). Trimming took off 3 bases at V and 4 bases at J, with 13 bases between the two ends. The CDR3 has 16 amino acids. Germline values: CDR1 SNHLY, CDR2 FYNNEI. The DNA for the CDR3 is TGTGCCAGCAGTGACCGTGGAGGTTCCGGGGCCAACGTCCTGACTTTC. It is translated as CASSDRGGSGANVLTF.

The chain recombines TRBV19 with TRBJ2-7; 9 bases align to TRBD1. Germline V CDR1 and CDR2: LNHDA, SQIVND (reference sequence). The trim removed 1 base at V and 5 bases at J, leaving 6 bases unmatched. The CDR3 sequence is 15 residues long. The CDR3 DNA reads as TGTGCCAGTAGTATAGTCATGGGACAGGGTCACGAGCAGTACTTC. This translates into CASSIVMGQGHEQYF. Full variable domain (missing parts from reference TRBV19 and TRBJ2-7): DGGITQSPKYLFRKEGQNVTLSCEQNLNHDAMYWYRQDPGQGLRLIYYSQIVNDFQKGDIAEGYSVSREKKESFPLTVTSAQKNPTAFYLCASSIVMGQGHEQYFGPGTRLTVT.

The rearrangement uses TRBV4-1 and TRBJ2-5; D ambiguous. CDR1 is MGHRA, CDR2 YSYEKL, per germline. There are 14 residues in the CDR3. V dropped 3 bases and J dropped 3 bases, with 11 bases sitting between them. The CDR3: CASSHTDQEETQYF. Written as DNA, the CDR3 is TGCGCCAGCAGCCATACCGACCAGGAAGAGACCCAGTACTTC.

The rearrangement joins TRBV21-1 to TRBJ2-2; the table's D call of TRBD1 was not tested on the DNA. TRBV21-1 represents a pseudogene. CDR3 length: 13 residues. The CDR3 loop is CAAGQGNAGELFF. CDR3 DNA sequence: TGTGCCGCGGGACAGGGTAATGCCGGGGAGCTGTTTTTT.

The sample holds one count of this clone. The V and J genes are TRBV29-1 and TRBJ2-5; 8 nucleotides match TRBD2. Looked up from germline, CDR1 is SQVTM and CDR2 is ANQGSEA. The CDR3 extends over 15 amino acids. V lost 3 bases, J lost 0 bases, and 6 bases stayed unmatched. In nucleotides, the CDR3 is TGCAGCGTTGACTTTCCGGGGGGGTACCAAGAGACCCAGTACTTC. Its protein is CSVDFPGGYQETQYF.

V usage is TRBV6-5 and J usage is TRBJ2-7, with D uncertain. This CDR3 is 15 amino acids long. Germline CDR1 and CDR2: MNHEY and SVGAGI. Trimming stripped 6 bases from V and 3 bases from J, with 18 bases between. The CDR3 reads CASSALLGSDYEQYF. The CDR3 DNA is TGTGCCAGCAGCGCCCTCCTCGGGTCGGACTACGAGCAGTACTTC.

The rearrangement joins TRBV2 to TRBJ1-2, with unresolved D. The CDR3 has 14 amino acids. Germline V gene data show CDR1 as SNHLY and CDR2 as FYNNEI. V lost 0 bases and J lost 5, with 10 bases in between. The CDR3, as DNA: TGTGCCAGCAGTGAAGCGGAGGGTGGGTATGGCTACACCTTC. This codes for CASSEAEGGYGYTF.

The chain links TRBV2 to TRBJ1-4; the D gene is possibly TRBD1 (5 bases). The ends were cut back, 6 bases at V and 10 bases at J, with 15 bases in the middle. The CDR3 extends over 13 amino acids. Germline loops: CDR1 SNHLY, CDR2 FYNNEI. CDR3 protein: CASRGTREGKLFF. The CDR3 DNA reads TGTGCCAGCAGAGGGACCAGGGAGGGAAAACTGTTTTTT.

The V call is TRBV30, the J call TRBJ1-5; tentative D call: TRBD1 (6 bases). The ends were cut back, 0 bases at V and 4 bases at J, with 7 bases in the middle. The CDR3 has 13 residues. The V gene's germline CDR1 is GTSNPN and CDR2 SVGIG (reference sequence). CDR3 in DNA: TGTGCCTGGAGTGTTCAGGGGAATCAGCCCCAGCATTTT. Its translation: CAWSVQGNQPQHF.

In this sample, this clone turned up once. The chain couples TRBV4-2 to TRBJ1-1, with D unclear. The V gene lost 0 bases and the J gene lost 2 bases, with 7 bases spanning the gap. The CDR3 totals 14 residues. In germline, CDR1 is LGHNA, CDR2 YNFKEQ. The CDR3 loop reads CASSQDTRNTEAFF. The CDR3, as DNA: TGTGCCAGCAGCCAAGATACTCGTAACACTGAAGCTTTCTTT.

This chain joins TRBV3-1 (or the pseudogene TRBV3-2) and TRBJ2-7, with 10 positions matching TRBD1. Germline assignment: CDR1 LGHDT and CDR2 YNNKEL (reference sequence). With 4 bases clipped from V and 4 bases from J, the junction kept 7 bases outside the gene matches. This CDR3 spans 15 amino acids. Here the CDR3 DNA reads TGTGCCAGCAGCCGATACGGGACAGGGGATTACGAGCAGTACTTC. Translation: CASSRYGTGDYEQYF.

V usage is TRBV20-1 and J usage is TRBJ2-1, with 8 bases lining up with TRBD2. The V gene end was trimmed by 3 bases and the J gene end by 9 bases; junction bases not matched to a gene: 7. CDR1 and CDR2 from the germline V gene are DFQATT and SNEGSKA (reference sequence). The CDR3 totals 13 residues. The CDR3 spells CSASLSGAGEQFF. CDR3 nucleotide sequence: TGCAGTGCTAGTCTTAGCGGGGCGGGTGAGCAGTTCTTC.

The V call is TRBV29-1, the J call TRBJ1-2; 9 positions agree with TRBD1. J lost 6 bases, V lost 8 bases, and 7 bases had no gene match. Germline CDR1 SQVTM, CDR2 ANQGSEA. The CDR3 contains 12 residues. In DNA form, the CDR3 reads TGCAGCACCCGGGGACAGGGCGATGGCTACACCTTC. Residues: CSTRGQGDGYTF. The complete variable domain, with remaining parts taken from reference TRBV29-1 and TRBJ1-2, reads SAVISQKPSRDICQRGTSLTIQCQVDSQVTMMFWYRQQPGQSLTLIATANQGSEATYESGFVIDKFPISRPNLTFSTLTVSNMSPEDSSIYLCSTRGQGDGYTFGSGTRLTVV.

The gene calls are TRBV4-3 and TRBJ1-5; D is uncertain. V was clipped by 0 bases and J by 0 bases, with 6 bases between them. Germline V gene data show CDR1 as LGHNA and CDR2 as YSLEER. The CDR3 runs to 15 residues. The CDR3, as DNA: TGCGCCAGCAGCCAAGAGGGCTATAGCAATCAGCCCCAGCATTTT. It specifies CASSQEGYSNQPQHF.

With respect to this clone: Different DNA sequences within this sample yield the same CDR3. The J gene is TRBJ2-3, the V gene TRBV29-1, with 12 bases fitting TRBD2. Per the germline V gene, CDR1 is SQVTM and CDR2 is ANQGSEA. The CDR3 is made up of 13 amino acids. Germline trimming cut 4 bases from V and 4 bases from J; bases unmatched to any gene: 0. For the CDR3, the DNA is TGCAGCGTTGGGACTAGCGGGGCAGATACGCAGTATTTT. It specifies CSVGTSGADTQYF.

The chain employs TRBV2 and TRBJ1-3; D ambiguous. Germline V CDR1 and CDR2: SNHLY, FYNNEI. The CDR3 spans 16 residues. Trimming left V 5 bases short and J 0 bases short, with 14 bases between. CDR3 DNA sequence: TGTGCCAGCAGTTCTAAGAACGCCCGCTCTGGAAACACCATATATTTT. This gives the protein CASSSKNARSGNTIYF. The full variable domain, with the rest looked up from reference TRBV2 and TRBJ1-3, is EPEVTQTPSHQVTQMGQEVILRCVPISNHLYFYWYRQILGQKVEFLVSFYNNEISEKSEIFDDQFSVERPDGSNFTLKIRSTKLEDSAMYFCASSSKNARSGNTIYFGEGSWLTVV.

This clone has only a few counts. The gene calls are TRBV7-9 and TRBJ1-1; possibly TRBD1 for D (6 bases). V shed 1 base and J shed 3 bases, with 9 bases lying between them. Germline lookup yields CDR1 SEHNR and CDR2 FQNEAQ (reference sequence). This CDR3 is 14 amino acids long. CDR3 DNA sequence: TGTGCCAGCAGCTTAGTCTACAGGGACACTGAAGCTTTCTTT. Translated, it gives CASSLVYRDTEAFF.

This clone has just one count. The chain combines TRBV6-6 with TRBJ1-2; D is undetermined. V was pared by 3 bases and J by 8 bases, with 13 bases between. Germline V gene lookup returns CDR1 MNHNY and CDR2 SVGAGI (reference sequence). The CDR3 consists of 13 residues. CDR3 in amino acids: CASSYMREGGYTF. For the CDR3, the DNA is TGTGCCAGCAGTTATATGCGGGAAGGGGGCTACACCTTC.

The chain links TRBV3-1 (or the pseudogene TRBV3-2) to TRBJ2-4, with D possibly matching TRBD1 (5 bases). Germline CDR1 and CDR2: LGHDT and YNNKEL (reference sequence). Between the trimmed V and J ends, which lost 6 bases and 0 bases, there was a span of 15 bases. There are 16 residues in the CDR3. CDR3 nucleotides: TGTGCCAGCAGTCAGGGTGGCAACTTAGCCAAAAACATTCAGTACTTC. As protein: CASSQGGNLAKNIQYF.

There are a few counts of this clone. The chain's CDR3 is CASNEQGRQPQHF. CDR3 sequence (DNA): TGTGCCAGCAATGAACAGGGTCGTCAGCCCCAGCATTTT. The chain joins TRBV28 to TRBJ1-5; TRBD1 might be the D (6 bases). Germline V CDR1 and CDR2: MDHEN, SYDVKM. CDR3 size: 13 residues. V gave up 7 bases and J gave up 6 bases, with 13 bases separating them.

The chain is built from TRBV10-3 and TRBJ2-1, with TRBD1 matching over 9 bases. Looked up from germline, CDR1 is ENHRY and CDR2 is SYGVKD. This CDR3 contains 15 residues. After removal of 5 bases from V and 1 base from J, the junction contained 3 bases not matched to a gene. The CDR3 here is CAISRTGVSYNEQFF. For the CDR3, the DNA is TGTGCCATCAGTAGGACAGGGGTGTCCTACAATGAGCAGTTCTTC.

This clone was counted only a few times. DNA of the CDR3: TGTGCCAGCAGCTTTGGACAGCCTTACGAGCAGTACTTC. It encodes CASSFGQPYEQYF. The chain links TRBV5-5 to TRBJ2-7; TRBD1 is a possible D gene (6 bases). Per the germline V gene, CDR1 is SGHKS and CDR2 is YYEKEE (reference sequence). The germline V and J ends were trimmed by 2 bases and 4 bases, with 10 bases remaining between them. The CDR3 loop spans 13 amino acids.

V and J are TRBV7-8 and TRBJ2-7; 9 bases match TRBD1. CDR1 and CDR2 from the germline V gene are SGHVS and FQNEAQ. CDR3 size: 14 residues. The ends lost 4 bases at V and 3 bases at J; junction bases unmatched: 4. As DNA, the CDR3 is TGTGCCAGCAGCTCCCGGGACAGGGTCTACGAGCAGTACTTC. It is translated as CASSSRDRVYEQYF.